This T cell receptor (beta chain) was captured by sequencing in a study of blood T cell repertoires in COVID-19. The wider study: Sites in the United States, Italy and Spain provided acute and convalescent COVID-19 samples.

In the study's own analysis: Counts of nucleated cells, estimated from reference gene primer amplification, were obtained. Libraries were prepared by immunoSEQ multiplex PCR; TCRdb keeps only in-frame clonotypes and omits some of them. V, J and clone size were drawn from that table, and D and trimming were deduced from the DNA. The repertoire holds roughly 200,000 clones, with 80% to 90% as singletons. Followed over time, Seattle patients had been enrolled while infection was active. The CDR3 contains 15 residues. CDR1 and CDR2 from the germline V gene are MNHEY and SVGAGI. After removal of 9 bases from V and 1 base from J, the junction contained 9 bases not matched to a gene.

The clonotype was recovered from a woman between 40 and 50 years old with COVID-19, enrolled during active disease. The source material was peripheral blood. This chain links TRBV6-5 with TRBJ2-3; 8 nucleotides align to TRBD2. The CDR3 nucleotides read TGTGCCAGGGAAGGACTAGCAGGTCGCACAGATACGCAGTATTTT. Its translation is CAREGLAGRTDTQYF.